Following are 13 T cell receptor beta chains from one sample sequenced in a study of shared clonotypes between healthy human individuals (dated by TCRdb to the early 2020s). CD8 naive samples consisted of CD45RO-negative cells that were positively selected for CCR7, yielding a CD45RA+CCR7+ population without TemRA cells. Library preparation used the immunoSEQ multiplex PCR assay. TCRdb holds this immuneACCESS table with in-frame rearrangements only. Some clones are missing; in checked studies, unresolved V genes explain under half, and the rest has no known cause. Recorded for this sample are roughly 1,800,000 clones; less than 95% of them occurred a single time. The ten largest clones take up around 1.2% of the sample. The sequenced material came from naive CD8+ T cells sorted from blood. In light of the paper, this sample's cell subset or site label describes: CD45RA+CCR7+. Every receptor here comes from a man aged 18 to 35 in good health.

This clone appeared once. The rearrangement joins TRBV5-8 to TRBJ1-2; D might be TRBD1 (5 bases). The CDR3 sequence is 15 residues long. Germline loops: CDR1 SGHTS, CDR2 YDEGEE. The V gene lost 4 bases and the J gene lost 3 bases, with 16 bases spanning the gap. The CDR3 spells CASSPLGTAYYGYTF. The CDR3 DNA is TGTGCCAGCAGCCCGCTGGGGACTGCGTACTATGGCTACACCTTC.

The DNA of the CDR3 is TGTGCCAGCAGCGTGGGCGGGACGGTCGGGGAGCTGTTTTTT. Protein: CASSVGGTVGELFF. V is TRBV9 and J is TRBJ2-2; the D gene is possibly TRBD2 (6 bases). The germline V gene has CDR1 SGDLS and CDR2 YYNGEE. Trimming shortened V by 2 bases and J by 7 bases, and 12 bases separated the two germline ends. The CDR3 contains 14 residues.

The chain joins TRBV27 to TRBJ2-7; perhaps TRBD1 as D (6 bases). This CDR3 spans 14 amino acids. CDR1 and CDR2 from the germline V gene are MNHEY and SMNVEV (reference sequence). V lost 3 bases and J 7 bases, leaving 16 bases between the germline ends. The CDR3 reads CASSLGKTGFEQYF. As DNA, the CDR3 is TGTGCCAGCAGTTTGGGGAAGACAGGTTTTGAGCAGTACTTC.

The CDR3 nucleotides are TGTGCCAGCAGCCCGGGGGTCTCCTACGAGCAGTACTTC. It specifies CASSPGVSYEQYF. The chain has TRBV5-4 and TRBJ2-7; the D gene is possibly TRBD2 (6 bases). Looked up from germline, CDR1 is SGHNT and CDR2 is YYREEE (reference sequence). Trimming stripped 4 bases from V and 0 bases from J, with 8 bases between. CDR3 length: 13 residues.

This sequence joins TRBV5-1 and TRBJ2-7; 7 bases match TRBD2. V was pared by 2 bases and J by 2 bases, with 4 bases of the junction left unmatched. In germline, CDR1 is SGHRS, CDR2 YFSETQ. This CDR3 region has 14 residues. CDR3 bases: TGCGCCAGCAGCTTAAATCGGGGGGCCTACGAGCAGTACTTC. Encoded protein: CASSLNRGAYEQYF. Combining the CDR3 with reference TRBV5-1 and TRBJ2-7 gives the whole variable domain KAGVTQTPRYLIKTRGQQVTLSCSPISGHRSVSWYQQTPGQGLQFLFEYFSETQRNKGNFPGRFSGRQFSNSRSEMNVSTLELGDSALYLCASSLNRGAYEQYFGPGTRLTVT.

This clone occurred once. The CDR3 DNA reads as TGTGCCAGCAGCGCCGGGACAGGGACTGATACGCAGTATTTT. Translated: CASSAGTGTDTQYF. This chain connects TRBV13 to TRBJ2-3, with TRBD1 matching 9 bases. There are 14 residues in the CDR3. Germline CDR1 PRHDT, CDR2 FYEKMQ (reference sequence). Trimming cost V 5 bases and J 6 bases; bases outside gene matches: 6.

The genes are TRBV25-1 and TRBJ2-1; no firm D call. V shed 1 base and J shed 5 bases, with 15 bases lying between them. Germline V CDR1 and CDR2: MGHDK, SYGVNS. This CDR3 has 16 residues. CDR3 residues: CASSELAEALNNEQFF. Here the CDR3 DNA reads TGTGCCAGCAGTGAATTGGCAGAAGCCCTGAACAATGAGCAGTTCTTC.

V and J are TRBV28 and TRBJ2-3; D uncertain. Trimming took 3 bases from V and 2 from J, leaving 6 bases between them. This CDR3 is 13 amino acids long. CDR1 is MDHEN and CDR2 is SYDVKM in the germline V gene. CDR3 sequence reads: CASSLSTTDTQYF. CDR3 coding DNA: TGTGCCAGCAGTTTGTCCACCACAGATACGCAGTATTTT. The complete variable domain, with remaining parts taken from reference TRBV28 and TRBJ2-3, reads DVKVTQSSRYLVKRTGEKVFLECVQDMDHENMFWYRQDPGLGLRLIYFSYDVKMKEKGDIPEGYSVSREKKERFSLILESASTNQTSMYLCASSLSTTDTQYFGPGTRLTVL.

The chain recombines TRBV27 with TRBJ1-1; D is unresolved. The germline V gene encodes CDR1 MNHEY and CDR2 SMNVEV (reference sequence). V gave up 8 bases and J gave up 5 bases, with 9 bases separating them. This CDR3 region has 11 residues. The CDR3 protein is CASLLGTEAFF. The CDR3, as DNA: TGTGCCAGCCTTTTGGGAACTGAAGCTTTCTTT.

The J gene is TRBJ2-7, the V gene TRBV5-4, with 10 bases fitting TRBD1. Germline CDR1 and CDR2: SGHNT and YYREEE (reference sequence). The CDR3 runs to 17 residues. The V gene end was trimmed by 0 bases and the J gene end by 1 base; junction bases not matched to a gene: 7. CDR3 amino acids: CASSLGLGQGLSYEQYF. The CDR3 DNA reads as TGTGCCAGCAGCTTGGGCCTGGGACAGGGGCTTTCCTACGAGCAGTACTTC.

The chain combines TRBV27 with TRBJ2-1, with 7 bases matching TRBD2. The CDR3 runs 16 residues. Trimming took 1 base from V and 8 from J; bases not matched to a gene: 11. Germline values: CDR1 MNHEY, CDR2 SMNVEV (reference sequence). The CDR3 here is CASSLLSLAEPYEQFF. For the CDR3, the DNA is TGTGCCAGCAGTTTATTATCTCTAGCGGAGCCCTATGAGCAGTTCTTC.

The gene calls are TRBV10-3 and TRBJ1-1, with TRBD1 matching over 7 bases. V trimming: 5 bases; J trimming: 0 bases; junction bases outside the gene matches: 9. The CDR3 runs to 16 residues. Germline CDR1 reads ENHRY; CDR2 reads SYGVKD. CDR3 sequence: CAISPLRQGLNTEAFF. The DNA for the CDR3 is TGTGCCATCAGTCCGCTCCGACAGGGTTTGAACACTGAAGCTTTCTTT.

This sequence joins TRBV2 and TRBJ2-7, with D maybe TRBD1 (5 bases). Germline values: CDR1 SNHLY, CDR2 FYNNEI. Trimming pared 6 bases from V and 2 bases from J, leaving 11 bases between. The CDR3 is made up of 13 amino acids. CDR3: CASRIDSAYEQYF. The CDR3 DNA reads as TGTGCCAGCAGAATAGACAGTGCCTACGAGCAGTACTTC.